This T cell receptor (beta chain) originates from a study of cytomegalovirus exposure and HLA in healthy donors. Across the whole study: Genotyping of roughly 400 donors showed that about 79% belonged to the Caucasian-associated ancestry cluster. Points from the study as a whole: For cytomegalovirus status, the classifier reportedly gave diagnoses with high specificity and sensitivity. Follow-up analysis found HLA locus-dependent TCR association rates, highest for DRB1 and lowest for HLA-C. Based on reports, TCR beta sequences accurately predicted HLA-A and HLA-B alleles for most subjects.

The PCR used 60 Vbeta and 13 Jbeta primers. Only in-frame clones appear in the TCRdb table, and some are missing; sequencing was by immunoSEQ multiplex PCR. Among 160,000 or so clones, 70% to 80% were seen once, and the ten largest hold roughly 3.7%. As for this clone: The antigen is undetermined.

Germline CDR1 and CDR2: SGHDT and YYEEEE. The CDR3 consists of 14 residues. Trimming at V came to 5 bases and at J to 2 bases, leaving 5 bases not matched to a gene. This TCR was sampled from a man younger than 40 in good health and CMV-seropositive. Sequenced sample: PBMCs. This chain joins TRBV5-6 and TRBJ2-7; 9 bases agree with TRBD1. The CDR3: CASRRQGVAYEQYF. CDR3 coding DNA: TGTGCCAGCAGAAGACAGGGGGTGGCCTACGAGCAGTACTTC.